Shown below are 12 T cell receptor beta chains from a single sample sequenced in a study of blood T cells in healthy people across ages. The use of a sample-barcoded 5' primer and a J-beta primer mix characterized a second PCR of roughly 6 to 12 cycles. TCRdb fed the 5' RACE reads into MiXCR, producing one record per CDR3 protein. This sample has about 1.5 million distinct CDR3 sequences, with 42% found just once. Sequenced: blood. The receptors originated from a woman aged 18-29 years in good health.

J is TRBJ2-1 and V is TRBV27, with D unclear. The germline V and J ends were trimmed by 0 bases and 7 bases, with 7 bases remaining between them. The CDR3 covers 13 residues. Germline values: CDR1 MNHEY, CDR2 SMNVEV (reference sequence). The CDR3, as DNA: TGTGCCAGCAGTTTATCGTTGTGGAATGAGCAGTTCTTC. Its translation: CASSLSLWNEQFF.

On this clonotype: The junction does not match germline at one end; this may be a read error. The rearrangement joins TRBV12-3 or TRBV12-4 to TRBJ1-2; D remains ambiguous. The CDR3 length is 12 residues. The CDR3 bases are TGTGCCAACAGTATAACTAACTATGGCTACACCTTC. Protein sequence: CANSITNYGYTF.

The chain couples TRBV29-1 to TRBJ2-3; 10 nucleotides align to TRBD1. Germline V CDR1 and CDR2: SQVTM, ANQGSEA. The CDR3 has 16 amino acids. V lost 3 bases and J lost 4; bases outside the gene matches: 10. The CDR3: CSVEGDRGYRADTQYF. The CDR3 DNA reads as TGCAGCGTTGAGGGGGACAGGGGCTATAGGGCAGATACGCAGTATTTT.

The V and J genes are TRBV4-2 and TRBJ2-1; TRBD2 matches at 9 bases. CDR1 and CDR2 from the germline V gene are LGHNA and YNFKEQ. Trimming cost V 2 bases and J 0 bases; bases outside gene matches: 5. This CDR3 has 17 residues. CDR3 sequence (DNA): TGTGCCAGCAGCCAAAACAGCGGGAGGAGCTCCTACAATGAGCAGTTCTTC. It translates to CASSQNSGRSSYNEQFF.

This clonotype was observed a handful of times. V usage is TRBV10-3 and J usage is TRBJ2-5, with D perhaps matching TRBD1 (5 bases). CDR3 length: 14 residues. Germline CDR1 is ENHRY and CDR2 is SYGVKD. V lost 0 bases, J lost 5 bases, and 10 bases lay in between. The CDR3 is CAISESGQRETQYF. In nucleotides, the CDR3 is TGTGCCATCAGTGAGTCTGGACAACGGGAGACCCAGTACTTC.

The rearrangement joins TRBV7-9 to TRBJ2-5; perhaps TRBD2 as D (6 bases). The DNA end is more similar to TRBJ2-7, so the J call may be wrong. The CDR3 is made up of 16 amino acids. Looked up from germline, CDR1 is SEHNR and CDR2 is FQNEAQ (reference sequence). In DNA, the CDR3 is TGTGCCAGCAGCTTAGGGGATAGCGGTGTCCCCAACGAGCAGTACTTC. This translates into CASSLGDSGVPNEQYF.

The chain joins TRBV5-1 to TRBJ1-1, with D unclear. This CDR3 is built from 16 residues. Germline V gene data show CDR1 as SGHRS and CDR2 as YFSETQ. Trimming took 4 bases from V and 1 from J, leaving 17 bases between them. CDR3 loop: CASSAGPDWRNTEAFF. In DNA form, the CDR3 reads TGCGCCAGCAGCGCTGGACCGGACTGGCGGAACACTGAAGCTTTCTTT.

This clonotype was detected ten times or more. The CDR3 loop reads CASSFSGISYEQYF. The CDR3 coding sequence is TGTGCCAGCAGCTTTAGCGGGATCTCCTACGAGCAGTACTTC. The V and J genes are TRBV7-2 and TRBJ2-7; 8 bases agree with TRBD2. V gave up 3 bases and J gave up 0 bases; unmatched junction bases: 1. The CDR3 sequence is 14 residues long. Germline CDR1 reads SGHTA; CDR2 reads FQGNSA.

The rearrangement links TRBV10-1 to TRBJ2-4, with unresolved D. CDR1 and CDR2 (germline): WNHNN, SYGVQD (reference sequence). The CDR3 sequence is 18 residues long. Trimming shortened V by 0 bases and J by 3 bases, and 18 bases separated the two germline ends. As DNA, the CDR3 is TGCGCCAGCAGTGAGTCGACTCATATGGATTTGAGCAAAAACATTCAGTACTTC. Protein sequence: CASSESTHMDLSKNIQYF.

The chain employs TRBV20-1 and TRBJ2-1; TRBD2 matches 8 bases. V was clipped by 0 bases and J by 4 bases; unmatched bases: 2. From germline, CDR1 is DFQATT and CDR2 SNEGSKA (reference sequence). The CDR3 loop spans 14 amino acids. CDR3 coding DNA: TGCAGTGCTAGAGACCGACTAGCGTACAATGAGCAGTTCTTC. This encodes CSARDRLAYNEQFF.

The sample holds one count of this clonotype. The chain has TRBV11-2 and TRBJ1-1, with D unresolved. Deletions cut 6 bases from V and 0 bases from J, with 11 bases between. The CDR3 is 14 residues long. The V gene's germline CDR1 is SGHAT and CDR2 FQNNGV. DNA of the CDR3: TGTGCCAGCAGTGAGAGTGCGGTGAACACTGAAGCTTTCTTT. As protein: CASSESAVNTEAFF.

This clonotype was seen a few times. The rearrangement links TRBV6-6 to TRBJ2-1; 10 bases map to TRBD1. Germline loops: CDR1 MNHNY, CDR2 SVGAGI (reference sequence). The CDR3 contains 14 residues. Trimming took 7 bases from V and 5 from J; bases not matched to a gene: 5. DNA of the CDR3: TGTGCCAGCAAGGGACAGGGGTCACACAATGAGCAGTTCTTC. Amino acid sequence: CASKGQGSHNEQFF.